The 23 T cell receptor beta chains below were found in one sample sequenced in a study of preoperative IRX-2 immunotherapy in early breast cancer. Sequencing was performed with immunoSEQ multiplex PCR; in TCRdb, only in-frame clones are kept and a portion is missing. This table has roughly 45,000 clones, just under 95% appearing once. Noted treatment: preoperative locoregional IRX-2 cytokine immunotherapy. This material consisted of tumor tissue, taken after IRX-2 immunotherapy. Source of these receptors: a human donor with breast cancer.

V and J are TRBV4-1 and TRBJ2-5, with 8 bases matching TRBD2. After removal of 0 bases from V and 5 bases from J, the junction contained 5 bases not matched to a gene. The CDR3 runs 15 residues. Germline V lookup: CDR1 MGHRA, CDR2 YSYEKL. The CDR3 DNA sequence: TGCGCCAGCAGCCAAGAACCGGGGGGGCCGGAGACCCAGTACTTC. Protein product: CASSQEPGGPETQYF.

The V call is TRBV11-2, the J call TRBJ1-1, with 9 nucleotides matching TRBD1. The V and J ends lost 1 base and 3 bases, in that order; junction bases with no gene match: 3. The CDR3 loop spans 15 amino acids. The germline V gene encodes CDR1 SGHAT and CDR2 FQNNGV. CDR3 amino acids: CASSLVGTGYTEAFF. The CDR3 DNA reads as TGTGCCAGCAGCTTAGTAGGGACAGGGTACACTGAAGCTTTCTTT.

The chain uses TRBV28 and TRBJ1-6; D ambiguous. Germline V gene sequence: CDR1 MDHEN, CDR2 SYDVKM. The CDR3 sequence is 13 residues long. The germline V and J ends were trimmed by 6 bases and 9 bases, with 12 bases remaining between them. CDR3 nucleotide sequence: TGTGCCAGCAGCAGAGGTTTCGCTTCACCCCTCCACTTT. Translated: CASSRGFASPLHF.

This rearrangement joins TRBV5-1 to TRBJ2-7; TRBD2 might be the D (5 bases). V was pared by 0 bases and J by 0 bases, with 13 bases between. This CDR3 contains 16 residues. Per germline, CDR1 SGHRS and CDR2 YFSETQ. The DNA of the CDR3 is TGCGCCAGCAGCTTGGGTGGTAGCGCAGACTCCTACGAGCAGTACTTC. Translating gives CASSLGGSADSYEQYF.

The V call is TRBV27, the J call TRBJ2-7; D may be TRBD2 (7 bases). The length of the CDR3 is 14 residues. CDR1 is MNHEY, CDR2 SMNVEV, per germline (reference sequence). V was clipped by 8 bases and J by 5 bases, with 19 bases between them. CDR3 nucleotide sequence: TGTGCCAGCTCCATTGGGCCGGGGGGCGACGAGCAGTACTTC. Protein product: CASSIGPGGDEQYF.

The rearrangement links TRBV9 to TRBJ2-7; 8 nucleotides match TRBD2. V shed 2 bases, J shed 6 bases, and the junction held 4 bases outside the gene matches. The germline V gene encodes CDR1 SGDLS and CDR2 YYNGEE. The CDR3 loop spans 13 amino acids. CDR3: CASSVSTSAEQYF. For the CDR3, the DNA is TGTGCCAGCAGCGTCTCGACTAGCGCCGAGCAGTACTTC.

The V call is TRBV2, the J call TRBJ2-2; D perhaps matches TRBD2 (6 bases). This CDR3 has 13 residues. With 7 bases removed from V and 6 bases from J, the gap between germline ends came to 12 bases. Germline V gene sequence: CDR1 SNHLY, CDR2 FYNNEI. CDR3 nucleotide sequence: TGTGCCAGCATGGGGCGCGGGGCCGGGGAGCTGTTTTTT. Translation gives CASMGRGAGELFF. The entire variable domain, with the rest obtained from reference TRBV2 and TRBJ2-2, is as follows: EPEVTQTPSHQVTQMGQEVILRCVPISNHLYFYWYRQILGQKVEFLVSFYNNEISEKSEIFDDQFSVERPDGSNFTLKIRSTKLEDSAMYFCASMGRGAGELFFGEGSRLTVL.

This rearrangement joins TRBV6-6 to TRBJ2-3; D may be TRBD1 (6 bases). The CDR3 is made up of 14 amino acids. Germline V gives CDR1 MNHNY, CDR2 SVGAGI (reference sequence). Between the trimmed V and J ends, which lost 2 bases and 7 bases, there was a span of 13 bases. CDR3 DNA sequence: TGTGCCAGCAGTTACAACAGGGACGGAAATACGCAGTATTTT. Amino acids: CASSYNRDGNTQYF.

The chain carries TRBV28 and TRBJ2-2, with 11 bases identical to TRBD1. Germline V gives CDR1 MDHEN, CDR2 SYDVKM. Losses at the gene ends were 4 bases for V and 4 bases for J; bases not matched to a gene: 2. The CDR3 contains 15 residues. CDR3: CASSSGTGGTGELFF. The CDR3 bases are TGTGCCAGCAGTTCCGGGACAGGGGGCACCGGGGAGCTGTTTTTT.

The chain has TRBV7-2 and TRBJ2-5, with D perhaps TRBD1 or TRBD2 (6 bases each). CDR1 is SGHTA and CDR2 is FQGNSA in the germline V gene. The ends were cut back, 5 bases at V and 5 bases at J, with 12 bases in the middle. This CDR3 is 13 amino acids long. The CDR3 coding sequence is TGTGCCAGCAGCGCGGGACATTGGGAGACCCAGTACTTC. Protein: CASSAGHWETQYF.

V and J are TRBV29-1 and TRBJ1-5; D unresolved. Germline V gene sequence: CDR1 SQVTM, CDR2 ANQGSEA. V was cut by 7 bases and J by 8 bases, with 18 bases left in between. The CDR3 has 13 residues. CDR3 loop: CSALTVHGEPQHF. In DNA form, the CDR3 reads TGCAGCGCCCTAACAGTCCACGGCGAGCCCCAGCATTTT.

This chain uses TRBV9 with TRBJ1-1; unclear D gene. V gave up 6 bases and J gave up 2 bases, with 14 bases separating them. This CDR3 is built from 14 residues. In germline, CDR1 is SGDLS, CDR2 YYNGEE. CDR3 coding DNA: TGTGCCAGCACCAAAAGCTGGGGTAACACTGAAGCTTTCTTT. Its translation: CASTKSWGNTEAFF.

The chain links TRBV19 to TRBJ2-5; 9 bases map to TRBD2. Trimming removed 2 bases from V and 5 bases from J; junction bases left unmatched: 6. CDR1 is LNHDA and CDR2 is SQIVND in the germline V gene (reference sequence). The CDR3 has 15 amino acids. In nucleotides, the CDR3 is TGTGCCAGTAGTATAAGGCGGGAGGGATCGGAGACCCAGTACTTC. Amino acid sequence: CASSIRREGSETQYF.

This sequence joins TRBV10-3 and TRBJ2-1; TRBD1 might be the D (6 bases). The CDR3 sequence is 12 residues long. The V end lost 6 bases, the J end lost 6 bases, and 9 bases lay between the germline ends. In germline, CDR1 is ENHRY, CDR2 SYGVKD. The CDR3 loop is CAIRGAGNEQFF. The CDR3 nucleotides are TGTGCCATCAGGGGGGCCGGCAATGAGCAGTTCTTC.

This clone has just one count. CDR3 sequence: CASSLGGGGADTQYF. The CDR3 DNA reads as TGTGCCAGCAGCTTAGGTGGTGGGGGCGCAGATACGCAGTATTTT. This chain joins TRBV7-9 and TRBJ2-3, with D maybe TRBD1 (6 bases). The CDR3 runs to 15 residues. Germline V gene data show CDR1 as SEHNR and CDR2 as FQNEAQ (reference sequence). V was clipped by 1 base and J by 4 bases, with 12 bases between them.

V gene TRBV19 combines with J gene TRBJ1-5, with 9 positions matching TRBD1. Germline-derived CDR1 and CDR2 are LNHDA and SQIVND (reference sequence). The CDR3 spans 17 residues. The junction had 8 bases not matched to a gene; V was cut back by 3 bases and J by 2 bases. The CDR3 region is CASSIPDRGGGNQPQHF. The CDR3 nucleotides are TGTGCCAGTAGTATCCCGGACAGGGGTGGGGGCAATCAGCCCCAGCATTTT.

The chain combines TRBV5-5 with TRBJ1-1, with 11 nucleotides matching TRBD1. J gave up 4 bases and V 3 bases, and 2 bases lay outside the gene matches. The CDR3 consists of 14 residues. The germline V gene encodes CDR1 SGHKS and CDR2 YYEKEE (reference sequence). CDR3 region: CASSYGTGGTEAFF. DNA of the CDR3: TGTGCCAGCAGCTACGGGACAGGGGGCACTGAAGCTTTCTTT.

This clone was recorded a few times. The rearrangement joins TRBV6-5 to TRBJ2-7, with TRBD2 matching 10 bases. CDR3 length: 15 residues. Trimming took 5 bases from V and 7 from J; bases not matched to a gene: 11. CDR1 and CDR2 from the germline V gene are MNHEY and SVGAGI. CDR3 sequence reads: CASSPPLAGVKEQYF. CDR3 sequence (DNA): TGTGCCAGCAGTCCTCCCCTAGCGGGGGTAAAGGAGCAGTACTTC.

The CDR3 bases are TGTGCCAGCTCACCGCCTGACTTAGGGGACATTCAGTACTTC. Translation: CASSPPDLGDIQYF. V gene TRBV18 combines with J gene TRBJ2-4; a weak D match, TRBD1 (5 bases). The CDR3 loop spans 14 amino acids. The germline CDR1 and CDR2 sequences are KGHSH and LQKENI. V lost 3 bases and J 8 bases, leaving 14 bases between the germline ends.

The rearrangement uses TRBV4-1 and TRBJ2-3; no definite D call. The germline V and J ends were trimmed by 0 bases and 0 bases, with 10 bases remaining between them. The germline CDR1 and CDR2 sequences are MGHRA and YSYEKL. The CDR3 length is 16 residues. Here the CDR3 DNA reads TGCGCCAGCAGCCAAGATTCTGATATTAGCACAGATACGCAGTATTTT. Translated, it gives CASSQDSDISTDTQYF.

The V call is TRBV5-4, the J call TRBJ2-2, with D hard to call. Trimming shortened V by 2 bases and J by 5 bases, and 7 bases separated the two germline ends. There are 13 residues in the CDR3. CDR1 and CDR2 (germline): SGHNT, YYREEE (reference sequence). This chain's CDR3 is CASSFLLTGELFF. CDR3 in DNA: TGTGCCAGCAGCTTTTTGTTAACCGGGGAGCTGTTTTTT.

The chain combines TRBV19 with TRBJ1-1, with a weak D call TRBD1 (6 bases). CDR1 is LNHDA and CDR2 is SQIVND in the germline V gene (reference sequence). The CDR3 loop spans 14 amino acids. Trimming cost V 10 bases and J 3 bases, with 18 bases left between them. The DNA of the CDR3 is TGTGCCATCTCATGGGGGCGCGGGGACACTGAAGCTTTCTTT. Translation: CAISWGRGDTEAFF.

CDR3 coding DNA: TGTGCCAGCAGCCCAAACCGCCGCAGGGGGATCCAAGAGACCCAGTACTTC. It yields the protein CASSPNRRRGIQETQYF. This chain uses TRBV11-1 with TRBJ2-5; 7 positions match TRBD1. This CDR3 spans 17 amino acids. V lost 5 bases to trimming and J lost 1 base; unmatched junction nucleotides: 13. In germline, CDR1 is SGHAT, CDR2 FQDESV (reference sequence).